These T cell receptor beta chains were read from a single sample in a study of technical replicates of blood from a few donors. Sequencing used immunoSEQ multiplex PCR; TCRdb keeps in-frame clones, though not all of them. The repertoire includes about 88,000 clones, 90% to 95% of them detected once, and 0.25% sits in the top ten. The sample consisted of T cells isolated from PBMCs. These receptors were collected from a human donor in good health. Each CDR3 is given with its conserved first and last residue. The order of the fields is J gene, V gene, D gene, clone size, CDR3 protein. D genes are given only for firm matches. A row's size may be missing; if present it is once, few, many or a size class.

J: TRBJ2-5
V: TRBV18
D: NA
size: NA
CDR3: CASSLLRGQETQYF

J: TRBJ2-7
V: TRBV11-2
D: NA
size: NA
CDR3: CASSFPSDEQYF

J: TRBJ1-1
V: TRBV6-1
D: NA
size: once
CDR3: CASSAPDRFSEAFF

J: TRBJ2-7
V: TRBV9
D: TRBD2
size: NA
CDR3: CASSVDSGIYYEQYF

J: TRBJ1-2
V: TRBV23-1
D: NA
size: NA
CDR3: CASTSITGTPNYGYTF

J: TRBJ2-7
V: TRBV27
D: TRBD2
size: NA
CDR3: CASSFIAGAYEQYF

J: TRBJ1-1
V: TRBV29-1
D: NA
size: NA
CDR3: CSVGGDVWQTEAFF

J: TRBJ2-1
V: TRBV5-6
D: TRBD1
size: NA
CDR3: CASSPWAGTGGAYRDEQFF

J: TRBJ2-3
V: TRBV11-3
D: TRBD2
size: NA
CDR3: CASSSGPAGGVTDTQYF

J: TRBJ1-1
V: TRBV28
D: NA
size: NA
CDR3: CASSRTAHTEAFF

J: TRBJ1-6
V: TRBV4-1
D: TRBD1
size: NA
CDR3: CASSQVGTGDSPLHF

J: TRBJ1-1
V: TRBV7-9
D: TRBD1
size: NA
CDR3: CASSLGTGGAAFF

J: TRBJ1-5
V: TRBV30
D: TRBD1
size: few
CDR3: CAWSASGQGGYQPQHF

J: TRBJ2-7
V: TRBV5-1
D: TRBD1
size: NA
CDR3: CASSGQVSLEQYF

J: TRBJ2-1
V: TRBV14
D: TRBD2
size: NA
CDR3: CASSLASGPFYNEQFF

J: TRBJ1-1
V: TRBV29-1
D: TRBD1
size: NA
CDR3: CSADRGTEAFF

J: TRBJ2-3
V: TRBV27
D: TRBD2
size: NA
CDR3: CASSLSITSGFNTDTQYF

J: TRBJ1-2
V: TRBV5-1
D: NA
size: once
CDR3: CASSLGSNLANYGYTF

J: TRBJ2-4
V: TRBV5-4
D: TRBD2
size: NA
CDR3: CASSESGTSGSLAKNIQYF

J: TRBJ2-1
V: TRBV9
D: TRBD2
size: once
CDR3: CASSATSESYNEQFF

J: TRBJ1-3
V: TRBV9
D: NA
size: once
CDR3: CASSASGRLPGNTIYF

J: TRBJ1-1
V: TRBV18
D: NA
size: NA
CDR3: CASSPPGGVGLF

J: TRBJ1-1
V: TRBV4-1
D: NA
size: once
CDR3: CASSQDGSLRQNTEAFF

J: TRBJ1-6
V: TRBV19
D: NA
size: NA
CDR3: CASSQRLNRVELLHF

J: TRBJ2-2
V: TRBV2
D: TRBD1
size: NA
CDR3: CASSRDRGNTGELFF

J: TRBJ2-1
V: TRBV11-2
D: NA
size: NA
CDR3: CASSLVGLRSYNEQFF

J: TRBJ2-7
V: TRBV7-9
D: NA
size: NA
CDR3: CASSLVRYEQYF

J: TRBJ2-6
V: TRBV11-2
D: NA
size: NA
CDR3: CASSVSSGANVLTF

J: TRBJ2-4
V: TRBV5-1
D: NA
size: NA
CDR3: CASSLSTGQSIQYF

J: TRBJ2-5
V: TRBV5-1
D: TRBD2
size: few
CDR3: CASLQTSGGQETQYF

J: TRBJ2-2
V: TRBV6-4
D: TRBD1
size: NA
CDR3: CASKMTGGYNTGELFF

J: TRBJ2-6
V: TRBV5-3
D: NA
size: NA
CDR3: CAILWKGAGANVLTF

J: TRBJ1-2
V: TRBV6-1
D: NA
size: NA
CDR3: CASNYSRRNSMGYTF

J: TRBJ1-5
V: TRBV19
D: TRBD1
size: NA
CDR3: CASSLTGGQPQHF

J: TRBJ2-5
V: TRBV2
D: NA
size: once
CDR3: CASSEARETQYF

J: TRBJ2-5
V: TRBV27
D: TRBD1
size: NA
CDR3: CASSPRTGYGETQYF

J: TRBJ2-7
V: TRBV28
D: TRBD1
size: once
CDR3: CASSGASGTGFYEQYF

J: TRBJ1-5
V: TRBV5-5
D: TRBD1
size: NA
CDR3: CASSLILDRFNQPQHF

J: TRBJ2-7
V: TRBV11-3
D: NA
size: NA
CDR3: CASSSGFGDEQYF

J: TRBJ1-3
V: TRBV5-1
D: TRBD1
size: NA
CDR3: CASSADRGGNTIYF

J: TRBJ2-3
V: TRBV7-6
D: NA
size: NA
CDR3: CASSSRGLTDTQYF

J: TRBJ1-5
V: TRBV16
D: NA
size: NA
CDR3: CASSQLPGRYSNQPQHF

J: TRBJ1-2
V: TRBV27
D: TRBD1
size: NA
CDR3: CASSLGRQGYGYTF

J: TRBJ2-7
V: TRBV10-1
D: NA
size: NA
CDR3: CASSASGSRTYEQYF

J: TRBJ2-4
V: TRBV7-9
D: TRBD2
size: NA
CDR3: CASSSSAGRGSGIQYF

J: TRBJ2-7
V: TRBV7-7
D: NA
size: NA
CDR3: CASSSGTPYEQYF

J: TRBJ1-2
V: TRBV30
D: TRBD1
size: NA
CDR3: CATGGTVVYGYTF

J: TRBJ2-7
V: TRBV15
D: NA
size: NA
CDR3: CATSRDRGIYEQYF

J: TRBJ2-1
V: TRBV28
D: NA
size: NA
CDR3: CASSLRLQARDRLEQFF

J: TRBJ2-7
V: TRBV10-3
D: NA
size: once
CDR3: CAISEYPGNEQYF